One T cell receptor (beta chain) is described in this entry. Antigen unknown. The germline V gene has CDR1 SQVTM and CDR2 ANQGSEA. CDR3 length equals 12 residues. V lost 4 bases and J lost 8; bases outside the gene matches: 3. Sequencing was performed with immunoSEQ multiplex PCR; in TCRdb, only in-frame clones are kept and a portion is missing. The sample yields 90,000 to 100,000 clones, roughly nine tenths seen once. The record originates from a study of graft-versus-host responses after intestinal transplantation. For the study at large: Every transplant recipient was induced with anti-thymocyte globulin, then maintained on tacrolimus and steroids for roughly 3 years.

The study's findings and limits: Peak levels of circulating GvH clones tracked with early post-transplant HvG declines. Recipient-marrow GvH clones were detected, some having first appeared in ileum or blood.

Here the sequenced sample was unstimulated CD8+ T cells sorted from spleen or lymph node cells, taken before intestinal transplant. The rearrangement links TRBV29-1 to TRBJ2-1; 9 positions agree with TRBD2. This clonotype was obtained from a human donor who received an intestinal transplant. This CDR3 is CSVVAGEDEQFF. The CDR3 coding sequence is TGCAGCGTTGTAGCGGGGGAGGATGAGCAGTTCTTC.